This TCR beta chain was captured by sequencing in a study of T cell responses to AZD1222 COVID-19 vaccine. Comment on this clone: Its antigen remains unidentified.

Here immunoSEQ multiplex PCR was the method, and the copy in TCRdb shows in-frame clones only, minus some. The repertoire holds more than 150,000 clones, with about 90% as singletons. V lost 3 bases, J lost 1 base, and 6 bases lay in between. The CDR3 totals 13 residues. Looked up from germline, CDR1 is SGHTA and CDR2 is FQGNSA. The study's findings and limits: Reports say nearly half of spike-specific TCRs go after unmutated variant regions.

The starting material was peripheral blood, obtained 28 days after the second AZD1222 dose. The sequence was obtained from an adult who received the AZD1222 COVID-19 vaccine. The chain recombines TRBV7-2 with TRBJ1-1; a weak D match, TRBD1 (5 bases). CDR3 sequence: CASSFGGNTEAFF. The CDR3 DNA reads TGTGCCAGCAGCTTCGGGGGGAACACTGAAGCTTTCTTT.